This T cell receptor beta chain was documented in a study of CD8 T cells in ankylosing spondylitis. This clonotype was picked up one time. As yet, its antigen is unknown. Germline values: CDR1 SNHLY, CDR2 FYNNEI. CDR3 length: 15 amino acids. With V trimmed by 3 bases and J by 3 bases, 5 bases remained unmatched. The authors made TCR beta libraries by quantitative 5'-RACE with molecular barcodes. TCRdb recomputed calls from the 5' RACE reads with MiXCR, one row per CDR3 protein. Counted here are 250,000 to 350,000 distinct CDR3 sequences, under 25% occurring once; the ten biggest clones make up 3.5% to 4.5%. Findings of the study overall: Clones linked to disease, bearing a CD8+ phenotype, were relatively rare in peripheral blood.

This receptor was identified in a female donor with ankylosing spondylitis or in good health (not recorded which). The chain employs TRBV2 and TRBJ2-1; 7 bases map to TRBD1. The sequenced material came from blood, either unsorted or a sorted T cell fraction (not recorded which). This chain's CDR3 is CASSERGPLYNEQFF. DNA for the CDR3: TGTGCCAGCAGTGAGAGGGGGCCCCTCTACAATGAGCAGTTCTTC.